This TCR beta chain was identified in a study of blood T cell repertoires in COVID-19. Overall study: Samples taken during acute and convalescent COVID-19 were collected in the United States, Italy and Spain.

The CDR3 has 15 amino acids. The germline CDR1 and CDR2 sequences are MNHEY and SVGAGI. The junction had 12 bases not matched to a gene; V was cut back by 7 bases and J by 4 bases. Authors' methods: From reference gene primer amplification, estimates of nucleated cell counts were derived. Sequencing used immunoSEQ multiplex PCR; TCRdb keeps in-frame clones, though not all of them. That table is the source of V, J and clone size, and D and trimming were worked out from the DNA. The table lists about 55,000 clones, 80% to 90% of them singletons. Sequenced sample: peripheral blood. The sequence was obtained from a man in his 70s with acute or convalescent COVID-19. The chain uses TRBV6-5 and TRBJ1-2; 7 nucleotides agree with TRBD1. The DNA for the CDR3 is TGTGCCAGCATTCGACAGGGCAGGGCTACCTATGGCTACACCTTC. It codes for CASIRQGRATYGYTF.